This TCR beta chain was recorded in a study of T cells in Graves' hyperthyroidism and ophthalmopathy (dated by TCRdb to between 2017 and 2020). For the study in its entirety: Peripheral blood samples were taken at the time of initial diagnosis, prior to any treatment. To identify distinguishing TCR V-J signatures, a discovery cohort of 95 to 100 patients was used, comprising 43 with Graves' ophthalmopathy and roughly 60 with stable Graves' hyperthyroidism. Whether ophthalmopathy could be predicted prospectively was tested in an independent validation cohort made up of fewer than 20 hyperthyroidism patients plus 17 patients who later progressed to ophthalmopathy. The 75 to 100 discovery patients were randomly split 7:3 into training and test sets. Thyroid tissue and blood T-cell repertoires from more than five Graves' hyperthyroidism patients were also compared in the study. Following sampling, methimazole starting at 30 mg daily was given to hyperthyroidism patients, and high-dose intravenous methylprednisolone was given to ophthalmopathy patients. The paper reports TCR Vbeta CDR3 sequencing of some 140 peripheral blood samples: around 45 ophthalmopathy, around 80 hyperthyroidism and approximately 17 progressor patients. General study outcomes and caveats: No statistical method was used to fix the sample size in advance, and group allocation was not hidden from the investigators. Ophthalmopathy was separated from stable hyperthyroidism by a 13 V-J signature model, with about 86% sensitivity and 81% to 83% specificity obtained in cross-validation and 80%/75% obtained in testing. In validation, progression to ophthalmopathy was predicted by the model with around 70% sensitivity and about 72% specificity, a median of roughly 6.4 months before onset. Blood samples also contained most of the expanded thyroid clonotypes (frequency above 0.001), which suggests that blood repertoires may reflect thyroid immune responses.

Moderately to severely active disease, a Clinical Activity Score of at least 3, a NOSPECS grade of at least 4, and a duration under 3 months were present in ophthalmopathy patients. The study excluded patients with uncontrolled infections, other autoimmune diseases, pregnancy or lactation. Diagnoses relied on clinical symptoms, serum thyroxine and TRAb, thyroid ultrasound and orbital computed tomography. PBMCs were isolated from around 10 ml of fresh peripheral blood by Ficoll-Paque density gradient centrifugation. Total RNA was extracted using Trizol reagent, and RNA quality was assessed on an Agilent 2100 Bioanalyzer. Remarks on this clonotype: Its recognized antigen is unknown. One base away there is no much larger clone; base qualities are not given.

The TCR beta CDR3 regions were amplified from RNA transcripts. The TCR CDR3 was subjected to a first round of RT-PCR using the HTBI primer set and the Qiagen OneStep RT-PCR kit. Libraries were constructed in a second round of multiplex PCR, after which size selection and purification were performed. Paired-end sequencing of the libraries was performed with 100 bp reads on an Illumina HiSeq2000. The paper's processing steps were these. Raw data were processed with SOAPnuke, discarding reads with adapters, uncalled bases, mean Phred below 15, or no exact constant-primer or identifier match. High-quality paired reads were merged with COPE v1.2.5, and unique nucleotide sequences were defined as clonotypes. MiTCR v1.1 was used to align the clonotypes against IMGT TRBV, TRBD and TRBJ reference segments. The analysis was restricted to V-J combinations with a frequency above 0.0001, which together covered just over 99% of the repertoires. The TCS score was defined as the ratio of F50 (clonal expansion) to E x V (chaos), calculated using BLOSUM62-based TCRdist between CDR3 peptides within each V-J. Welch's t-statistics and random forest reduced just over 500 V-J features to roughly 13, which were used in a naive Bayes classifier (R e1071). TCRdb's own reprocessing of the public reads used fastp at Q25 and MiXCR and kept productive beta chains. Each CDR3 protein gets just one entry, which takes the most common genes and DNA from the rows behind it. Here the V and J calls rest on TCRdb's processing, not on the authors' analysis. For this sample there are about 480,000 distinct CDR3 sequences; approximately 25% appear just once. Jointly, the top ten make up approximately 10% of the sample.

Including the terminal cysteine and phenylalanine, the CDR3 comprises 16 residues. Just the 48-base CDR3 DNA is kept, in frame starting at base 1. As encoded in the germline V gene, CDR1 is SGHAT while CDR2 is FQNNGV. For this chain, trimming is 5 bases at the V end and 4 bases at the J end, and the number of junction bases without a gene match is 7. The rearrangement joined TRBV11-2 to TRBJ1-5, and TRBD1 aligns with 11 junction nucleotides. Sequenced material: blood. The clonotype was recovered from a woman in her 30s with Graves' ophthalmopathy. The encoded CDR3 is CASSLWDRGSNQPQHF. The DNA is TGTGCCAGCAGCCTGTGGGACAGGGGGAGTAATCAGCCCCAGCATTTT.